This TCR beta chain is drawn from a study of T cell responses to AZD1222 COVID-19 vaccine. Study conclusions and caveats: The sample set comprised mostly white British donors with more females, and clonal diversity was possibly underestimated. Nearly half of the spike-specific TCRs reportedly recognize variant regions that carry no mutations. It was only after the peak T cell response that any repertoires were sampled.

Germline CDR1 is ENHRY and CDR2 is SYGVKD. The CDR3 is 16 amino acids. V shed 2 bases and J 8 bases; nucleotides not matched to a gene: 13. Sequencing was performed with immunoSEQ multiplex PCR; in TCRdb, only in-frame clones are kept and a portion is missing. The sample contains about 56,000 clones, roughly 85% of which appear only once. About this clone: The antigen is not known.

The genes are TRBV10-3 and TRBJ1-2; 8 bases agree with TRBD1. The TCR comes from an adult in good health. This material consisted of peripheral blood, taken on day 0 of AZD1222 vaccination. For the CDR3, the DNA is TGTGCCATCAGTGAGGTATCATCTACAGGGGGGGAAGGCTACACCTTC. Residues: CAISEVSSTGGEGYTF.